This T cell receptor beta chain is drawn from a study of control samples from healthy donors and cancer patients. The CDR3 has 16 amino acids. Germline V CDR1 and CDR2: SGHRS, YFSETQ. The J segment lost 3 bases and the V segment lost 0 bases, leaving 5 bases of the junction unmatched. The assay was immunoSEQ multiplex PCR, and TCRdb's table has in-frame clones only and misses some. The data show 90,000 to 150,000 clones, about 89% seen once. The chain is built from TRBV5-1 and TRBJ2-5; 10 positions agree with TRBD2. Specimen: blood. The clonotype was recovered from a man aged 50 or older in good health. The CDR3 DNA reads TGCGCCAGCAGCTTGGCAGCGGGGGGGCCTGAAGAGACCCAGTACTTC. Its translation is CASSLAAGGPEETQYF.